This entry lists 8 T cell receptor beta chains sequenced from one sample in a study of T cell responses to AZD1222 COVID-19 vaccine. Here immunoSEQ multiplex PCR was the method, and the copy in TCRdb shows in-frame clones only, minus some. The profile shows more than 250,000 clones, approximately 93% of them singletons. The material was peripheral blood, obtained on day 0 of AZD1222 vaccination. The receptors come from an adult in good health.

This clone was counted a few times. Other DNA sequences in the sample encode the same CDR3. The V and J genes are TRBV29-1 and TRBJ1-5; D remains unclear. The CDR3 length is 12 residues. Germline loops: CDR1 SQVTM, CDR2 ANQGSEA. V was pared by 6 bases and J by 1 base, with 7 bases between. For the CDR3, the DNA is TGCAGCGTGGGAGGCAGCAATCAGCCCCAGCATTTT. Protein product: CSVGGSNQPQHF.

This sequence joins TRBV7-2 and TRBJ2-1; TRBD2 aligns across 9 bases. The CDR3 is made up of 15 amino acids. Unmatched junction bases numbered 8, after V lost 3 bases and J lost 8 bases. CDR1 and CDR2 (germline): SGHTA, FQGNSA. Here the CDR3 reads CASSFAGGFSYEQFF. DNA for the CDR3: TGTGCCAGCAGCTTCGCGGGAGGGTTTTCGTATGAGCAGTTCTTC. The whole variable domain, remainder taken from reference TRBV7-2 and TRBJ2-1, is GAGVSQSPSNKVTEKGKDVELRCDPISGHTALYWYRQSLGQGLEFLIYFQGNSAPDKSGLPSDRFSAERTGGSVSTLTIQRTQQEDSAVYLCASSFAGGFSYEQFFGPGTRLTVL.

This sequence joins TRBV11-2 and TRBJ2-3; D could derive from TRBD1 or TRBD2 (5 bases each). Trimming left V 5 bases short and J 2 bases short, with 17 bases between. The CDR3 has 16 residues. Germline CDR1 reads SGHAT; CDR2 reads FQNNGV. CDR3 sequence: CASSHQGPATTDTQYF. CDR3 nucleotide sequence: TGTGCCAGCAGCCACCAGGGACCGGCAACCACAGATACGCAGTATTTT.

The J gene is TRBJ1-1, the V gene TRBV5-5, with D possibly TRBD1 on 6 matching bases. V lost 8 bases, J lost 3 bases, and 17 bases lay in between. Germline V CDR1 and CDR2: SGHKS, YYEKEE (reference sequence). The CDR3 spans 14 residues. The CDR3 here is CASITSDRHTEAFF. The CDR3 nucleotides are TGTGCCAGTATCACCTCAGACAGGCACACTGAAGCTTTCTTT. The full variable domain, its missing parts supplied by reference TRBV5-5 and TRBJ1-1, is DAGVTQSPTHLIKTRGQQVTLRCSPISGHKSVSWYQQVLGQGPQFIFQYYEKEERGRGNFPDRFSARQFPNYSSELNVNALLLGDSALYLCASITSDRHTEAFFGQGTRLTVV.

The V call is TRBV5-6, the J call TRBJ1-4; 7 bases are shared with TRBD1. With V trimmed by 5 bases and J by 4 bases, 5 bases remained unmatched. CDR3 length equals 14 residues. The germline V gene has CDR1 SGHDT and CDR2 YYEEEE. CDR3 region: CASSRGQYNEKLFF. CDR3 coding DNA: TGTGCCAGCAGTAGGGGACAGTATAATGAAAAACTGTTTTTT.

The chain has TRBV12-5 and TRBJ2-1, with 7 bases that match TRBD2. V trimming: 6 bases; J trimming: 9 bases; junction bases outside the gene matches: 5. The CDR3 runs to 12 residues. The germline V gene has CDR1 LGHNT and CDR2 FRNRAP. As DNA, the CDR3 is TGTGCTAGTGGAACCGGACTAGGTGAGCAGTTCTTC. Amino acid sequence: CASGTGLGEQFF.

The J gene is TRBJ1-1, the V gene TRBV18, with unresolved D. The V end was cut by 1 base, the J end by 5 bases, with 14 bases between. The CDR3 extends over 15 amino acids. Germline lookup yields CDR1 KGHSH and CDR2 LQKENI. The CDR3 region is CASSPQLGKVTEAFF. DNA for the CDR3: TGTGCCAGCTCACCACAGTTGGGTAAAGTTACTGAAGCTTTCTTT. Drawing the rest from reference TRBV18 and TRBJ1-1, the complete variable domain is NAGVMQNPRHLVRRRGQEARLRCSPMKGHSHVYWYRQLPEEGLKFMVYLQKENIIDESGMPKERFSAEFPKEGPSILRIQQVVRGDSAAYFCASSPQLGKVTEAFFGQGTRLTVV.

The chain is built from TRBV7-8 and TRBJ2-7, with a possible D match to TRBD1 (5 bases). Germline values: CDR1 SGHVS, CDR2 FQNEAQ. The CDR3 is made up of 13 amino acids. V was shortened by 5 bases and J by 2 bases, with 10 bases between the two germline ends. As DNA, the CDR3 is TGTGCCAGCAGCACCCGACAGCCCTACGAGCAGTACTTC. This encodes CASSTRQPYEQYF.